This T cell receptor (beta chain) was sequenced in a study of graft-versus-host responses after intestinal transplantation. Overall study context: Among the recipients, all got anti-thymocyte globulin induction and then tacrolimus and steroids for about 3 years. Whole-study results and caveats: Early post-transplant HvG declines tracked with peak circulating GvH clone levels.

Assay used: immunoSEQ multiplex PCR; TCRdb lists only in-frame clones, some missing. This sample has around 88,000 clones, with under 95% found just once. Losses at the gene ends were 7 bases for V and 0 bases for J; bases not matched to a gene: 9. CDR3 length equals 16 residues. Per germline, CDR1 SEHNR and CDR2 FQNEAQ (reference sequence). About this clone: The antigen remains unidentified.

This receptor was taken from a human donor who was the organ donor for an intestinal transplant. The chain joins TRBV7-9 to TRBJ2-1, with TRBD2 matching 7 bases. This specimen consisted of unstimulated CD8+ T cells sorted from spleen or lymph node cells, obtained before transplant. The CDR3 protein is CASTELAGSSYNEQFF. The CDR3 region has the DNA TGTGCCAGCACTGAATTAGCGGGCAGCTCCTACAATGAGCAGTTCTTC.